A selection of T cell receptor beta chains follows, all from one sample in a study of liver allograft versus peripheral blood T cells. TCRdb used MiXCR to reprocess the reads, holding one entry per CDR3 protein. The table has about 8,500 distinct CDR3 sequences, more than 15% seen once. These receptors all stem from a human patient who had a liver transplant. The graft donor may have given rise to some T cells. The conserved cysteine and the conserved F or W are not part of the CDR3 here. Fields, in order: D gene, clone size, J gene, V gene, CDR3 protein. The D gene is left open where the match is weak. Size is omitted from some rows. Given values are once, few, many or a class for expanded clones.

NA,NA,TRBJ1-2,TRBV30,AWSINYGYT
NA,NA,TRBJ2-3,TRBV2,ASSGTSSTDTQY
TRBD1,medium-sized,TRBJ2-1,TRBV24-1,ATSEAGQGFYNEQF
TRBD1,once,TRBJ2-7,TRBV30,AWAFGTAYEQY
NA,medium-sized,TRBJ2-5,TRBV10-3,AIRGGETQY
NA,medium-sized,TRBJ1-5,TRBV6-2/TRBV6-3,ASIPDSSSVSQPQH
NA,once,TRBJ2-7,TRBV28,ASSTPGEGPYEQY
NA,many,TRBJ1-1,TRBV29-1,SVDGPGRGNTEAF
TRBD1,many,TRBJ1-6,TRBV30,AWSTGQDNSPLH
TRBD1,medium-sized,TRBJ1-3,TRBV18,ASSSGQGTGNTIY
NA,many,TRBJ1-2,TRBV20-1,SARASKRDSNYGYT
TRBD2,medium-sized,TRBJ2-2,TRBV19,ASSNRGGNTGELF